One sample yielded the 17 T cell receptor beta chains listed below, sequenced in a study of T cells in narcolepsy. The antigens these receptors bind are not known. Profiling relied on immunoSEQ multiplex PCR, and the TCRdb table lists in-frame clones only, not all of them. The data hold hundreds of clones, with around 30% observed a single time. The specimen was cultured CD8+ T cells from cerebrospinal fluid. Receptors originate from a human donor with narcolepsy.

This clone has just one count. This likely came from a read error, as a far larger clone is one base away. The rearrangement joins TRBV5-5 to TRBJ1-1; D is possibly TRBD1 (6 bases). The CDR3 covers 13 residues. The V gene's germline CDR1 is SGHKS and CDR2 YYEKEE (reference sequence). The CDR3 DNA reads as TGTGACAGCAGCTTAGGGGGGGCCGACGAAGCTTTCTTT. Translating it yields CDSSLGGADEAFF.

V usage is TRBV12-5 and J usage is TRBJ1-5; TRBD1 might be the D (6 bases). The CDR3 loop spans 16 amino acids. Between the trimmed V and J ends, which lost 5 bases and 6 bases, there was a span of 20 bases. Germline V gene lookup returns CDR1 LGHNT and CDR2 FRNRAP. The CDR3 nucleotides read TGTGCTAGTGGTCCCACCCCAGGGGATGGGGTTCAGCCCCAGCATTTT. Its protein is CASGPTPGDGVQPQHF. The full variable domain, completed using reference TRBV12-5 and TRBJ1-5, is DARVTQTPRHKVTEMGQEVTMRCQPILGHNTVFWYRQTMMQGLELLAYFRNRAPLDDSGMPKDRFSAEMPDATLATLKIQPSEPRDSAVYFCASGPTPGDGVQPQHFGDGTRLSIL.

The chain uses TRBV21-1 and TRBJ1-1. TRBV21-1 corresponds to a pseudogene. CDR3 length: 17 amino acids. CDR3 protein: CASRVSLATTIRTEAFF. Here the CDR3 DNA reads TGTGCCAGCAGAGTATCATTAGCTACAACAATTCGCACTGAAGCTTTCTTT.

This clone was detected a few times. Mismatch with germline at one junction end may stem from a read error. V is TRBV5-5 and J is TRBJ2-5, with 8 bases fitting TRBD2. The CDR3 is 15 residues long. Germline V gene data show CDR1 as SGHKS and CDR2 as YYEKEE (reference sequence). The CDR3 protein is CASSQDGGARETQYF. CDR3 nucleotides: TGCGCCAGCAGCCAAGACGGGGGGGCCAGAGAGACCCAGTACTTC.

The chain uses TRBV6-1 and TRBJ1-2, with 7 bases identical to TRBD1. Unmatched junction bases numbered 2, after V lost 0 bases and J lost 1 base. This CDR3 comprises 15 residues. Per germline, CDR1 MNHNS and CDR2 SASEGT. The CDR3 DNA follows: TGTGCCAGCAGTGAAGCGACAGGGTTTAACTATGGCTACACCTTC. This sequence encodes CASSEATGFNYGYTF.

This clone has more than one count but fewer than ten. The chain recombines TRBV7-7 with TRBJ1-4; no firm D call. Trimming shortened V by 3 bases and J by 15 bases, and 14 bases separated the two germline ends. Per the germline V gene, CDR1 is SSHAT and CDR2 is FNYEAQ (reference sequence). The CDR3 length is 12 residues. In DNA form, the CDR3 reads TGTGCCAGCAGCTTTTCGGCCGGACCCTTGTTTTTT. This sequence encodes CASSFSAGPLFF. The variable domain in full, with the rest retrieved from reference TRBV7-7 and TRBJ1-4, is GAGVSQSPRYKVTKRGQDVTLRCDPISSHATLYWYQQALGQGPEFLTYFNYEAQPDKSGLPSDRFSAERPEGSISTLTIQRTEQRDSAMYRCASSFSAGPLFFGSGTQLSVL.

The V call is TRBV5-4, the J call TRBJ2-2; D is unresolved. This CDR3 is built from 12 residues. CDR1 is SGHNT and CDR2 is YYREEE in the germline V gene (reference sequence). V was pared by 2 bases and J by 7 bases, with 6 bases between. CDR3 residues: CASSFNIGELFF. CDR3 DNA: TGTGCCAGCAGCTTTAATATCGGGGAGCTGTTTTTT.

Points on this clone: The junction does not match germline at one end; this may be a read error. The same CDR3 can be traced to other DNA sequences in this sample. The genes are TRBV5-8 and TRBJ1-1; a weak D match, TRBD1 (6 bases). Germline values: CDR1 SGHTS, CDR2 YDEGEE. CDR3 length: 15 residues. CDR3 sequence: CASSSQGPSDTEAFF. For the CDR3, the DNA is TGCGCCAGCAGCTCACAGGGCCCCTCGGACACTGAAGCTTTCTTT.

The gene calls are TRBV6-1 and TRBJ2-7; maybe TRBD1 (6 bases). Germline CDR1 MNHNS, CDR2 SASEGT. The CDR3 has 14 amino acids. Trimming stripped 4 bases from V and 3 bases from J, with 13 bases between. This CDR3 is CASSASDRYYEQYF. For the CDR3, the DNA is TGTGCCAGCAGTGCCTCCGACAGGTACTACGAGCAGTACTTC.

The genes are TRBV5-4 and TRBJ2-7; unclear D gene. Trimming stripped 5 bases from V and 0 bases from J, with 6 bases between. The CDR3 is made up of 12 amino acids. CDR1 SGHNT and CDR2 YYREEE come from the germline V gene (reference sequence). The CDR3 reads CASSLSSYEQYF. As DNA, the CDR3 is TGTGCCAGCAGTTTAAGCTCCTACGAGCAGTACTTC.

The gene calls are TRBV5-8 and TRBJ1-5, with D possibly TRBD1 on 6 matching bases. Germline CDR1 SGHTS, CDR2 YDEGEE. The CDR3 covers 14 residues. Trimming removed 4 bases at V and 7 bases at J, with 15 bases between. DNA of the CDR3: TGTGCCAGCAGCCAAGGACAGACACCCCAGCCCCAGCATTTT. Residues: CASSQGQTPQPQHF.

This clone rates as medium-sized (0.01 to 0.1%). The V call is TRBV2, the J call TRBJ2-1, with 11 bases lining up with TRBD1. CDR1 SNHLY and CDR2 FYNNEI come from the germline V gene. CDR3 length: 18 residues. V was pared by 6 bases and J by 0 bases, with 10 bases of the junction left unmatched. The CDR3 DNA reads as TGTGCCAGCAGGCCGGGACAGGGGGAAACCAGCTCCTACAATGAGCAGTTCTTC. Translated: CASRPGQGETSSYNEQFF.

This clone was seen just once. A far larger clone is one nucleotide away, so this likely arose from a read error. The CDR3 DNA sequence: TGTGGCAGCAGCTTAGTCGCAGGGGGCGACGAGCAGTACTTC. The encoded protein is CGSSLVAGGDEQYF. This chain uses TRBV7-7 with TRBJ2-7; 8 positions agree with TRBD1. The CDR3 contains 14 residues. The germline V gene encodes CDR1 SSHAT and CDR2 FNYEAQ (reference sequence).

This clone turned up a few times. Here the CDR3 reads CASSLTGGAEETQYF. CDR3 coding DNA: TGTGCCAGCAGCTTAACCGGGGGGGCCGAGGAGACCCAGTACTTC. This chain connects TRBV7-3 to TRBJ2-5; 8 nucleotides line up with TRBD2. V shed 0 bases, J shed 5 bases, and the junction held 5 bases outside the gene matches. Per germline, CDR1 SGHTA and CDR2 FQGTGA. The CDR3 is 15 amino acids.

The chain links TRBV5-4 to TRBJ2-7; D tentatively fits TRBD1 or TRBD2 (6 bases each). This CDR3 has 13 residues. The V end lost 7 bases, the J end lost 5 bases, and 16 bases lay between the germline ends. Germline-derived CDR1 and CDR2 are SGHNT and YYREEE (reference sequence). The CDR3 region is CASSVGGYNEQYF. For the CDR3, the DNA is TGTGCCAGCTCTGTCGGGGGCTACAACGAGCAGTACTTC.

In its sample, this clone is medium-sized. The rearrangement links TRBV25-1 to TRBJ1-1; 7 nucleotides align to TRBD1. This CDR3 spans 13 amino acids. After removal of 6 bases from V and 6 bases from J, the junction contained 7 bases not matched to a gene. Germline V gene sequence: CDR1 MGHDK, CDR2 SYGVNS. The CDR3 bases are TGTGCCAGCAGAGAGGGGGCAAGGGCTGAAGCTTTCTTT. Amino acid sequence: CASREGARAEAFF. Supplemented by reference TRBV25-1 and TRBJ1-1, the full variable domain reads EADIYQTPRYLVIGTGKKITLECSQTMGHDKMYWYQQDPGMELHLIHYSYGVNSTEKGDLSSESTVSRIRTEHFPLTLESARPSHTSQYLCASREGARAEAFFGQGTRLTVV.

This clone is categorized as medium-sized. The chain joins TRBV19 to TRBJ1-2, with D possibly being TRBD1 (5 bases). V was clipped by 3 bases and J by 5 bases, with 16 bases between them. CDR1 and CDR2 from the germline V gene are LNHDA and SQIVND (reference sequence). The CDR3 covers 15 residues. DNA for the CDR3: TGTGCCAGTAGTATGACCCAGGGAGGAAGGTATGGCTACACCTTC. This codes for CASSMTQGGRYGYTF.